This T cell receptor beta chain comes out of a study of T-cell memory formation after mild COVID-19. There are 17 residues in the CDR3. The germline CDR1 and CDR2 sequences are DFQATT and SNEGSKA (reference sequence). Trimming removed 4 bases from V and 3 bases from J; junction bases left unmatched: 13. TCRdb itself ran the 5' RACE reads through MiXCR, one entry per CDR3 protein. In the table there are under 200,000 distinct CDR3 sequences, roughly a third of which are singletons. What was sequenced was PBMCs or a T cell subset sorted from them (not recorded which). The receptor was isolated from an adult woman who had mild COVID-19 (a few samples of this study predate the infection). Cell type and time point are not known. V is TRBV20-1 and J is TRBJ2-7, with 12 bases aligning to TRBD2. The CDR3 DNA reads TGCAGTGCTACTGCCGGAACTAGCGGGAGGAATGGCTACGAGCAGTACTTC. Residues: CSATAGTSGRNGYEQYF.